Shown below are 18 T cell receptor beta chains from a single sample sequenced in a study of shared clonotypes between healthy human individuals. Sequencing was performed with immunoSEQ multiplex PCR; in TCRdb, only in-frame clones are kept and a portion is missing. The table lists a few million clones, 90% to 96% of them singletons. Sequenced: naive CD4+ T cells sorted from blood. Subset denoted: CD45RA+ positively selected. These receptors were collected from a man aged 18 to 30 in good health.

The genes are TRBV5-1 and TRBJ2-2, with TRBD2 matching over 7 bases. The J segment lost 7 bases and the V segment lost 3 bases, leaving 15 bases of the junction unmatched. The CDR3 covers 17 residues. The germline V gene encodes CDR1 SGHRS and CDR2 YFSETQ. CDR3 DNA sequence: TGCGCCAGCAGCTGGTCTAGCGGACGGGCAAGGGGCGGGGAGCTGTTTTTT. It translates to CASSWSSGRARGGELFF.

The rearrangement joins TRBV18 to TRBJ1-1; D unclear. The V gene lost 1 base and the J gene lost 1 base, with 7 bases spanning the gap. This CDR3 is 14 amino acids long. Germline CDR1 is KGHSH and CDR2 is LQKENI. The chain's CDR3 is CASSPLGKNTEAFF. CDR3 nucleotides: TGTGCCAGCTCACCACTAGGGAAGAACACTGAAGCTTTCTTT.

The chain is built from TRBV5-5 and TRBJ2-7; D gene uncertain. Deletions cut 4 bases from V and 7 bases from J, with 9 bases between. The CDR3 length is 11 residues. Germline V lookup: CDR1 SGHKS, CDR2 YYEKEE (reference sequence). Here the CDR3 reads CASSQLREQYF. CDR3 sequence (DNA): TGTGCCAGCAGCCAACTTAGGGAGCAGTACTTC. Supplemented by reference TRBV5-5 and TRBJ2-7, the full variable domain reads DAGVTQSPTHLIKTRGQQVTLRCSPISGHKSVSWYQQVLGQGPQFIFQYYEKEERGRGNFPDRFSARQFPNYSSELNVNALLLGDSALYLCASSQLREQYFGPGTRLTVT.

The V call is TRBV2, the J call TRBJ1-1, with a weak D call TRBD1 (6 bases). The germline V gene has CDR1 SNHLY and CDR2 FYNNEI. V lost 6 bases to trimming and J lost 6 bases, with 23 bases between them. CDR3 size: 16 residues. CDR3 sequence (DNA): TGTGCCAGCAGGGCCGCTGTGAGCGGCAGGGGACCTGAAGCTTTCTTT. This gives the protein CASRAAVSGRGPEAFF. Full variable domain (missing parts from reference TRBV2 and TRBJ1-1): EPEVTQTPSHQVTQMGQEVILRCVPISNHLYFYWYRQILGQKVEFLVSFYNNEISEKSEIFDDQFSVERPDGSNFTLKIRSTKLEDSAMYFCASRAAVSGRGPEAFFGQGTRLTVV.

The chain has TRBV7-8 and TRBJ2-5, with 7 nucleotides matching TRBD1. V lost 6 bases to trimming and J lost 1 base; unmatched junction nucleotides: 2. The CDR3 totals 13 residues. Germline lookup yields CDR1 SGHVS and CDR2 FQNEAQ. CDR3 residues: CASRYRGQETQYF. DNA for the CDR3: TGTGCCAGCAGGTACAGGGGCCAAGAGACCCAGTACTTC.

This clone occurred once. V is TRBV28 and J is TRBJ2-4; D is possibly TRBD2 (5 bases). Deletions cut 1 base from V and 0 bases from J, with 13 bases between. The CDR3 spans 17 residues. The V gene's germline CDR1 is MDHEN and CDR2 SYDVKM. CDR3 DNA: TGTGCCAGCAGTTTATCGCGGATAGGACTAGCCAAAAACATTCAGTACTTC. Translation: CASSLSRIGLAKNIQYF. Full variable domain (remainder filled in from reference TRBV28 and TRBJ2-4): DVKVTQSSRYLVKRTGEKVFLECVQDMDHENMFWYRQDPGLGLRLIYFSYDVKMKEKGDIPEGYSVSREKKERFSLILESASTNQTSMYLCASSLSRIGLAKNIQYFGAGTRLSVL.

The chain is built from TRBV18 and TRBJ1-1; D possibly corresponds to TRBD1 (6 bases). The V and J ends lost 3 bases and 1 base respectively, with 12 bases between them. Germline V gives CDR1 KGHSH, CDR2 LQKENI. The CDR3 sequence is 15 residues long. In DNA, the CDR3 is TGTGCCAGCTCACCCAACAGGGACTGGAACACTGAAGCTTTCTTT. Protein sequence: CASSPNRDWNTEAFF.

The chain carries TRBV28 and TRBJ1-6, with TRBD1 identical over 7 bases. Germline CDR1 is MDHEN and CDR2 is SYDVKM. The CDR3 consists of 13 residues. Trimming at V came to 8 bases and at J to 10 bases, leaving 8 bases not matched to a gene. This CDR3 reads CASAGQLGSPLHF. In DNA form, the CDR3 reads TGTGCCAGCGCGGGACAGTTGGGGTCACCCCTCCACTTT.

The CDR3 here is CASSIRGSTDTQYF. The CDR3 coding sequence is TGTGCCAGCAGCATCCGGGGAAGCACAGATACGCAGTATTTT. V usage is TRBV5-8 and J usage is TRBJ2-3, with D possibly being TRBD2 (5 bases). The ends were cut back, 4 bases at V and 0 bases at J, with 9 bases in the middle. CDR3 length: 14 residues. CDR1 and CDR2 (germline): SGHTS, YDEGEE.

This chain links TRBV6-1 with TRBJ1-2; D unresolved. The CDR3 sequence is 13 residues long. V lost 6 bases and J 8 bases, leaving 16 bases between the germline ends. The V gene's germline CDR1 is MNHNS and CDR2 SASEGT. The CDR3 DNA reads TGTGCCAGCAGCCCCGTTAGGGAAGAGGGCTACACCTTC. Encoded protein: CASSPVREEGYTF.

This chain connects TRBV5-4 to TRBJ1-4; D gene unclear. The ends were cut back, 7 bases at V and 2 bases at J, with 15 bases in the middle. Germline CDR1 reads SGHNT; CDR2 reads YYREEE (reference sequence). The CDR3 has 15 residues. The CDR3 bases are TGTGCCAGCGGAAGTACGGGTGGGACTAATGAAAAACTGTTTTTT. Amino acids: CASGSTGGTNEKLFF.

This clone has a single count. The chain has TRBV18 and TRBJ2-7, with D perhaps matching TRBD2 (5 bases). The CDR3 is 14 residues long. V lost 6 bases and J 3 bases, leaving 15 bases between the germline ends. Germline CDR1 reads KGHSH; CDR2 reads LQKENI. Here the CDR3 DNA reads TGTGCCAGCTCCCCCGGCGAGGGCCTCTACGAGCAGTACTTC. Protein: CASSPGEGLYEQYF.

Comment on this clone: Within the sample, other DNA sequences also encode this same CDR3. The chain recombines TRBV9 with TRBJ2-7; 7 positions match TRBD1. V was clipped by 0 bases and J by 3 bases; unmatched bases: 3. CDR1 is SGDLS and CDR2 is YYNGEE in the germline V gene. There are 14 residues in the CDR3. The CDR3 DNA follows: TGTGCCAGCAGCGTAGGAGGGGGCCGCTACGAGCAGTACTTC. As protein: CASSVGGGRYEQYF.

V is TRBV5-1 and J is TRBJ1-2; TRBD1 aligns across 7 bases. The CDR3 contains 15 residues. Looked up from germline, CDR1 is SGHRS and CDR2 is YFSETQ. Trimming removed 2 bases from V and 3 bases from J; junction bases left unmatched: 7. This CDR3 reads CASSLYRGMDYGYTF. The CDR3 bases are TGCGCCAGCAGCTTATACAGGGGAATGGACTATGGCTACACCTTC.

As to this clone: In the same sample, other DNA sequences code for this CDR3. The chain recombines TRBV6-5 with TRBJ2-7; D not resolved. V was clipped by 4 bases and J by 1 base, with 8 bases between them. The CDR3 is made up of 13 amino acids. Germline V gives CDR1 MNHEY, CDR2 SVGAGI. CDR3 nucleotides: TGTGCCAGCAGTTTGGCTAGGTCCTACGAGCAGTACTTC. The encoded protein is CASSLARSYEQYF.

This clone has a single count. CDR3 sequence reads: CASSLVGRGNTEAFF. The CDR3 DNA reads as TGCGCCAGCAGCTTGGTGGGCAGGGGTAACACTGAAGCTTTCTTT. The rearrangement uses TRBV5-1 and TRBJ1-1; TRBD1 is a possible D gene (6 bases). Germline CDR1 SGHRS, CDR2 YFSETQ. The CDR3 spans 15 residues. V dropped 0 bases and J dropped 2 bases, with 11 bases sitting between them. Together with reference TRBV5-1 and TRBJ1-1, the CDR3 gives the full variable domain: KAGVTQTPRYLIKTRGQQVTLSCSPISGHRSVSWYQQTPGQGLQFLFEYFSETQRNKGNFPGRFSGRQFSNSRSEMNVSTLELGDSALYLCASSLVGRGNTEAFFGQGTRLTVV.

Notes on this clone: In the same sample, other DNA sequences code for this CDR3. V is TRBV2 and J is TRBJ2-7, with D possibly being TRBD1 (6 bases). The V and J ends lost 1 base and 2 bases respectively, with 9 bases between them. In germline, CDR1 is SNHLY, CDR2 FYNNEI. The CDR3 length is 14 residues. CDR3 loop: CASSEEQGPYEQYF. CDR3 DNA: TGTGCCAGCAGTGAAGAACAGGGACCCTACGAGCAGTACTTC.

CDR3 amino acids: CASSFGSGPPTDTQYF. The DNA for the CDR3 is TGTGCCAGCAGTTTTGGTAGCGGCCCACCCACAGATACGCAGTATTTT. The chain links TRBV27 to TRBJ2-3; TRBD2 is a possible D gene (6 bases). This CDR3 comprises 16 residues. Germline V gene data show CDR1 as MNHEY and CDR2 as SMNVEV (reference sequence). V dropped 3 bases and J dropped 2 bases, with 15 bases sitting between them.